This T cell receptor beta chain is from a study of cytomegalovirus exposure and HLA in healthy donors. From germline, CDR1 is KGHSH and CDR2 LQKENI. V lost 2 bases, J lost 8 bases, and 11 bases lay in between. The CDR3 loop spans 13 amino acids. A multiplex PCR was run with 60 Vbeta primers and 13 Jbeta primers. The data were produced by immunoSEQ multiplex PCR, yet TCRdb's version contains in-frame clones alone and is incomplete. The sample consists of 130,000 or so clones, around 80% of them appearing once. This TCR was recovered from a woman younger than 30 in good health and CMV-seronegative. The chain combines TRBV18 with TRBJ2-3; TRBD2 might be the D (5 bases). Sequenced input: PBMCs. The CDR3 loop is CASSPVGLATQYF. CDR3 DNA: TGTGCCAGCTCACCAGTCGGGCTAGCTACGCAGTATTTT. The full variable domain, with the rest looked up from reference TRBV18 and TRBJ2-3, is NAGVMQNPRHLVRRRGQEARLRCSPMKGHSHVYWYRQLPEEGLKFMVYLQKENIIDESGMPKERFSAEFPKEGPSILRIQQVVRGDSAAYFCASSPVGLATQYFGPGTRLTVL.